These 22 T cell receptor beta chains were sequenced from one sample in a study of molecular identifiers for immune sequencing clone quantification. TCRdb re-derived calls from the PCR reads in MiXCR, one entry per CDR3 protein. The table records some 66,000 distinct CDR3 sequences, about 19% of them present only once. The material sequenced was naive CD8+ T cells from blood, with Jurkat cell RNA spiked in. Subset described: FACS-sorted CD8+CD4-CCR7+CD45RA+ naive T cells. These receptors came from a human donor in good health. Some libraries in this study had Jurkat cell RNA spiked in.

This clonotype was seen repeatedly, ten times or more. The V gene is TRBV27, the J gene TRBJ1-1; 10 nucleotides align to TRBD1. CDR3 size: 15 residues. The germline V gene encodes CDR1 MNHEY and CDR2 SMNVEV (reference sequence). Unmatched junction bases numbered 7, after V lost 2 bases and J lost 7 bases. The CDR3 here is CASSLGQGVRGEAFF. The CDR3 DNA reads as TGTGCCAGCAGTTTAGGACAGGGGGTCCGGGGTGAAGCTTTCTTT.

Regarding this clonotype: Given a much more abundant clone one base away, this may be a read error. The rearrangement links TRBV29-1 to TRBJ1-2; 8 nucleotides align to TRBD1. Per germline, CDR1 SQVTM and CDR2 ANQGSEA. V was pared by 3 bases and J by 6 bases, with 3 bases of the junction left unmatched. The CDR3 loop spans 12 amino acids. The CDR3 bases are TGCAGCGTTGAGGCAGGGGGCGATGGCTACACCTTC. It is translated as CSVEAGGDGYTF.

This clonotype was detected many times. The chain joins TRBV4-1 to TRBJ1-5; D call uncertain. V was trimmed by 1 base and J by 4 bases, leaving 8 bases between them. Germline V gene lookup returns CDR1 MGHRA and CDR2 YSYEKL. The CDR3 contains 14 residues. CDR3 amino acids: CASSQATLNQPQHF. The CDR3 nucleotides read TGCGCCAGCAGCCAAGCAACTTTAAATCAGCCCCAGCATTTT.

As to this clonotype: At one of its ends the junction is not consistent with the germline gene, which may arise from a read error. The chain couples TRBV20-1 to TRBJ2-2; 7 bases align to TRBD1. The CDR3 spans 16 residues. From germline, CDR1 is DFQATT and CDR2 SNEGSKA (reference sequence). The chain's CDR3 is CSAICLGTENTEELFF. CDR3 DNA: TGCAGTGCTATTTGCTTGGGGACAGAGAACACCGAGGAGCTGTTTTTT.

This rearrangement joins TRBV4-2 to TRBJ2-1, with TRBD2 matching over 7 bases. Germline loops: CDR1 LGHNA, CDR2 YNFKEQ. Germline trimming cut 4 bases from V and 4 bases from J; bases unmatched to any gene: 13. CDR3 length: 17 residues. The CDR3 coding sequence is TGTGCCAGCAGCCCCGAGGGACTAACGGGGGAATACAATGAGCAGTTCTTC. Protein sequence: CASSPEGLTGEYNEQFF.

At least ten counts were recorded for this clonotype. CDR3 sequence: CASILDPRDTEAFF. The CDR3 DNA follows: TGCGCCAGTATTCTTGACCCCAGGGACACTGAAGCTTTCTTT. The chain is built from TRBV5-1 and TRBJ1-1; D is possibly TRBD1 (5 bases). Germline values: CDR1 SGHRS, CDR2 YFSETQ. Deletions cut 8 bases from V and 3 bases from J, with 17 bases between. The CDR3 contains 14 residues.

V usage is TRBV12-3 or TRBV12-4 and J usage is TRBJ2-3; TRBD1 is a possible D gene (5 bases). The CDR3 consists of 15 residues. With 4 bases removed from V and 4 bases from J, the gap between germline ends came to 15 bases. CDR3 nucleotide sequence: TGTGCCAGCAGTTCGGTCAGGGTTCCCGCAGATACGCAGTATTTT. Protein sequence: CASSSVRVPADTQYF.

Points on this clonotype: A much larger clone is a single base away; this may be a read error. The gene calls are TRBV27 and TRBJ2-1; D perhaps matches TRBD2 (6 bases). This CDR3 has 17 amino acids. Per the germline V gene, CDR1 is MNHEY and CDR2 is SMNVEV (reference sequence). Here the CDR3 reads CASSLSTEGPTGNEQSF. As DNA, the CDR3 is TGTGCCAGCAGTTTGTCAACGGAGGGACCTACGGGGAATGAGCAGTCCTTC.

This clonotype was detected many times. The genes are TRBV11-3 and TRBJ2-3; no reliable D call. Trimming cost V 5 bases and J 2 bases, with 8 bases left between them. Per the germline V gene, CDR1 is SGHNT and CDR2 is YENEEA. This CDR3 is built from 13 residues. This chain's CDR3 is CASSRPFTDTQYF. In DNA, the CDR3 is TGTGCCAGCAGCCGACCCTTCACAGATACGCAGTATTTT.

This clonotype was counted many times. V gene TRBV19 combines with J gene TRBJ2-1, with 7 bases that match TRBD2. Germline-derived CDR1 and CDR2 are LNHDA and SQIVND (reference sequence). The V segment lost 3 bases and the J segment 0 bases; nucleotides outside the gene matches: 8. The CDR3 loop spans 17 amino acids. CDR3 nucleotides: TGTGCCAGTAGTATCCTTAGCGGGTCGTACTCCTACAATGAGCAGTTCTTC. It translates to CASSILSGSYSYNEQFF.

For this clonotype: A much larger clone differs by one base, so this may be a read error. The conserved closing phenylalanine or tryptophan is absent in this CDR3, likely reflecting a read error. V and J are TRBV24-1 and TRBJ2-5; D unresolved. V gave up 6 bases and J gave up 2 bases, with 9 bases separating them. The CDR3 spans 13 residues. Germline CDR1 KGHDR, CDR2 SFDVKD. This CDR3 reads CATSPWEQETQYL. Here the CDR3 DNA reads TGTGCCACCAGTCCCTGGGAACAAGAGACCCAGTACCTC.

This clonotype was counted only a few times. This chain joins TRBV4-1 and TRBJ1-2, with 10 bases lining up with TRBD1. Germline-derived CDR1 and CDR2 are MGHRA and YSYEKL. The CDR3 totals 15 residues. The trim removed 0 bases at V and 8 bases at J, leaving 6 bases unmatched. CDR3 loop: CASSQEGQGYYGYTF. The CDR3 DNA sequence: TGCGCCAGCAGCCAAGAGGGACAGGGGTATTACGGCTACACCTTC.

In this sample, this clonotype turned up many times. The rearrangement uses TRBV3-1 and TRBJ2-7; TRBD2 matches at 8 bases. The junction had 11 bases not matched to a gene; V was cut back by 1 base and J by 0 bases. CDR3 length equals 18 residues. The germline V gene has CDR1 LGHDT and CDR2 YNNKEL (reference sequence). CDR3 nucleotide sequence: TGTGCCAGCAGCCAAGTGTGGCTTAGCGGGGCCCGCTCCTACGAGCAGTACTTC. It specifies CASSQVWLSGARSYEQYF.

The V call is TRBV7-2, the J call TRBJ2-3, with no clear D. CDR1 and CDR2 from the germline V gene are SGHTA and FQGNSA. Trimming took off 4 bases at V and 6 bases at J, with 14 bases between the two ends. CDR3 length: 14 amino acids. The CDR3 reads CASSSWGLGDTQYF. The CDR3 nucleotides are TGTGCCAGCAGCTCCTGGGGTCTTGGTGATACGCAGTATTTT.

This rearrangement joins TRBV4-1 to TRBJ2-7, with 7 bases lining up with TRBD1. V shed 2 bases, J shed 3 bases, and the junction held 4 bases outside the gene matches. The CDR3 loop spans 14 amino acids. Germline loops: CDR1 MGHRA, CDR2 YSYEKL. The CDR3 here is CASSQSDRFYEQYF. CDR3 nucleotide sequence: TGCGCCAGCAGCCAATCGGACAGGTTCTACGAGCAGTACTTC.

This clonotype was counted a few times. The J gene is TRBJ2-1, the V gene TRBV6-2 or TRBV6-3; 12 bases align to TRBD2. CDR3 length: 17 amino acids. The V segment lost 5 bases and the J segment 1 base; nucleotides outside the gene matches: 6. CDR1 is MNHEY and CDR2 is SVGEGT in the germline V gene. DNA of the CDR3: TGTGCCAGCAGTCAACGGACTAGCGGGATATCCTACAATGAGCAGTTCTTC. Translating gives CASSQRTSGISYNEQFF.

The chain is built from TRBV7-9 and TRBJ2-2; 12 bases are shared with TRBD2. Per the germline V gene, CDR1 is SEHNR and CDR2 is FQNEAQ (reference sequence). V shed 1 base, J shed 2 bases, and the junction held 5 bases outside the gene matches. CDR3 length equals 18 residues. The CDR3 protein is CASSLVTSGSINTGELFF. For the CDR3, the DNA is TGTGCCAGCAGCTTAGTGACTAGCGGGAGTATCAACACCGGGGAGCTGTTTTTT.

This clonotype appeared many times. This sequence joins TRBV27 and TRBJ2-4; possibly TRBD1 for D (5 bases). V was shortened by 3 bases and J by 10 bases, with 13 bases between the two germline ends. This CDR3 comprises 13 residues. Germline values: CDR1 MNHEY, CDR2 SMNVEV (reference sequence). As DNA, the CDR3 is TGTGCCAGCAGTTTGGAGACAGCCCATATTCAGTACTTC. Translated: CASSLETAHIQYF.

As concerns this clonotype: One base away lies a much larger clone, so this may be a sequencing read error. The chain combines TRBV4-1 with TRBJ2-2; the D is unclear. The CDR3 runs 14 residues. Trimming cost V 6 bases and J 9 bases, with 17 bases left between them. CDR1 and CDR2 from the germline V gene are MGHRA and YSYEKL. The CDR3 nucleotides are TGCGCCAGCAGTCCCAGGACCCCCTGGCGGGAGCTGTTTTTT. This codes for CASSPRTPWRELFF.

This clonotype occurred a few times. CDR3 DNA: TGTGCCAGCAGTCCTTCACATGGGGCACGCTACAATGAGCAGTTCTTC. Protein sequence: CASSPSHGARYNEQFF. The J gene is TRBJ2-1, the V gene TRBV27; TRBD1 is a possible D gene (5 bases). CDR1 MNHEY and CDR2 SMNVEV come from the germline V gene (reference sequence). This CDR3 has 16 amino acids. Between the trimmed V and J ends, which lost 5 bases and 3 bases, there was a span of 17 bases.

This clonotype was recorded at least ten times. The DNA of the CDR3 is TGTGCCAGCAGCTCCGTGGGGACTAGCGGGAGTTCCGCAGATACGCAGTATTTT. Translation gives CASSSVGTSGSSADTQYF. The V and J genes are TRBV7-8 and TRBJ2-3; 14 nucleotides line up with TRBD2. Germline V gene data show CDR1 as SGHVS and CDR2 as FQNEAQ. V lost 4 bases and J lost 4; bases outside the gene matches: 10. The CDR3 extends over 18 amino acids.

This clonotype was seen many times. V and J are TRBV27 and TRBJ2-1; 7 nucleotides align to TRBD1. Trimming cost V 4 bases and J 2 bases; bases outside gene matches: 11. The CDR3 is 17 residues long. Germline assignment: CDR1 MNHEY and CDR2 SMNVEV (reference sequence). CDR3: CASSSADRDRAYNEQFF. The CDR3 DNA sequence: TGTGCCAGCAGTTCCGCGGACCGGGACAGAGCCTACAATGAGCAGTTCTTC.